A selection of T cell receptor beta chains follows, all from one sample in a study of T cells in localized non-small cell lung cancer. Profiled with immunoSEQ multiplex PCR; TCRdb holds only in-frame clones, not every one. The sample includes about 40,000 clones, around nine tenths seen only once; the top ten take over 9.5%. The sequenced sample was PBMCs, obtained before any cancer treatment. The receptors come from a woman between 40 and 69 years old with stage II lung adenocarcinoma. Both conserved end residues are part of each CDR3. D genes are given only for firm matches. Rows give clone size only sometimes, using once, few, many, or a class for an expanded clone.

v_gene	d_gene	abundance	j_gene	CDR3nt	CDR3aa
TRBV9	NA	NA	TRBJ1-2	TGTGCCAGCAGCGTAGGGGAAGGGGATTTTAGATTCAGTAACTATGGCTACACCTTC	CASSVGEGDFRFSNYGYTF
TRBV5-1	NA	NA	TRBJ1-3	TGCGCCAGCAGCTTGGAAGCAATCTCTGGAAACACCATATATTTT	CASSLEAISGNTIYF
TRBV11-1	NA	NA	TRBJ2-7	TGCGCCAGCAGCTTAGTGAGGGCCTACGAGCAGTACTTC	CASSLVRAYEQYF
TRBV7-9	TRBD1	once	TRBJ2-1	TGTGCCAGCAGTTCCCGGACAGGTCTTGATGAGCAGTTCTTC	CASSSRTGLDEQFF
TRBV5-1	NA	once	TRBJ2-2	TGCGCCAGCAGCTCCAGAGGCCCGGACACCGGGGAGCTGTTTTTT	CASSSRGPDTGELFF
TRBV18	NA	NA	TRBJ1-1	TGTGCCAGCTCCCTCGCGGGAGGGGAAGCTTTCTTT	CASSLAGGEAFF
TRBV18	NA	NA	TRBJ2-2	TGTGCCAGCTCACCACGACAGTTACGTAGCGGGGAGCTGTTTTTT	CASSPRQLRSGELFF
TRBV5-6	TRBD1	NA	TRBJ2-7	TGTGCCAGCAGAAGACAGGGCGAGCAGTACTTC	CASRRQGEQYF
TRBV27	NA	NA	TRBJ2-1	TGTGCCAGCAGTTTATTGAGGGGGGGCCTCTCGAATGAGCAGTTCTTC	CASSLLRGGLSNEQFF
TRBV7-7	TRBD1	NA	TRBJ2-3	TGTGCCAGCAGCTCACGGGACAGACAAAGGACAGATACGCAGTATTTT	CASSSRDRQRTDTQYF
TRBV28	TRBD2	NA	TRBJ2-2	TGTGCCAGCAGTCCCCGACTAGCGGGGACCGGGGAGCTGTTTTTT	CASSPRLAGTGELFF
TRBV6-6	TRBD1	NA	TRBJ1-4	TGTGCCAGCAGGACCGGGACAGTTATTGAAAAACTGTTTTTT	CASRTGTVIEKLFF
TRBV6-1	TRBD2	NA	TRBJ2-3	TGTGCCAGCAGTGAAAGGAGACGGGGGGAGGGCGCAGATACGCAGTATTTT	CASSERRRGEGADTQYF
TRBV7-8	TRBD1	NA	TRBJ2-7	TGTGCCAGCAGCCCCAGGGACAGAGCAGAGCAGTACTTC	CASSPRDRAEQYF
TRBV28	TRBD1	once	TRBJ1-5	TGTGCCAGCAGTGTAACCGGGACAGGGGTTAATCAGCCCCAGCATTTT	CASSVTGTGVNQPQHF
TRBV4-1	TRBD1	NA	TRBJ2-7	TGCGCCAGCAGCCGCACGCCGGGACAGGGGCTCTACGAGCAGTACTTC	CASSRTPGQGLYEQYF
TRBV19	NA	NA	TRBJ2-6	TGTGCCAGTAGTATAGGGTTCCGGTCTGGGGCCAACGTCCTGACTTTC	CASSIGFRSGANVLTF
TRBV27	TRBD1	NA	TRBJ1-5	TGTGCCAGCAGTTTACGGACAGGCCACGATAGCAATCAGCCCCAGCATTTT	CASSLRTGHDSNQPQHF
TRBV19	NA	NA	TRBJ1-1	TGTGCCAGTAGTCGGGGCACTGAAGCTTTCTTT	CASSRGTEAFF
TRBV5-4	NA	once	TRBJ2-3	TGTGCCAGCAGCTTGAAGTACACAGATACGCAGTATTTT	CASSLKYTDTQYF
TRBV7-9	NA	NA	TRBJ2-3	TGTGCCAGCGTTTCCACGGGACCCACAGATACGCAGTATTTT	CASVSTGPTDTQYF
TRBV6-1	NA	NA	TRBJ1-4	TGTGCCAGCAGTTTCCGGGCCCCTGGTGAAAAACTGTTTTTT	CASSFRAPGEKLFF
TRBV5-6	TRBD2	NA	TRBJ2-3	TGTGCCAGCAGCTCGACCGGGACTAGTCGCACAGATACGCAGTATTTT	CASSSTGTSRTDTQYF
TRBV5-1	NA	once	TRBJ1-1	TGTGCCAGCAGCTCCACCCAGGGCATGAACACTGAAGCTTTCTTT	CASSSTQGMNTEAFF
TRBV5-4	NA	NA	TRBJ2-3	TGTGCCAGCAGCTTGGAGTTGGGAGGCACAGATACGCAGTATTTT	CASSLELGGTDTQYF
TRBV27	TRBD1	NA	TRBJ2-1	TGTGCCAGCAGGCAGACAGGGGCGCAGTACAATGAGCAGTTCTTC	CASRQTGAQYNEQFF
TRBV18	NA	NA	TRBJ1-1	TGTGCCAGCTCACCCCCGGTGGGGGACACTGAAGCTTTCTTT	CASSPPVGDTEAFF
TRBV6-5	NA	NA	TRBJ1-3	TGTGCCAGCAGTTACTCGGGGGGGACTGGAAACACCATATATTTT	CASSYSGGTGNTIYF